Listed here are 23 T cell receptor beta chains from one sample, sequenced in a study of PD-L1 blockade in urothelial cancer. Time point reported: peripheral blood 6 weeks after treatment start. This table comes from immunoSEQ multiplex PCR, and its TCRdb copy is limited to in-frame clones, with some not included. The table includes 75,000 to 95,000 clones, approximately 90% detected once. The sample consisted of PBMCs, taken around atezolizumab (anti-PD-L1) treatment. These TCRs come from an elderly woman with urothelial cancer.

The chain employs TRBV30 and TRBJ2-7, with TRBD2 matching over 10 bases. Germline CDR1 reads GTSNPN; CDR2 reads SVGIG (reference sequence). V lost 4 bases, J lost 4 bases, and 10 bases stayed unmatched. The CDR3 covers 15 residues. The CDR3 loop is CAWIPPMTSGYEQYF. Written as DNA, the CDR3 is TGTGCCTGGATTCCTCCCATGACTAGCGGGTACGAGCAGTACTTC.

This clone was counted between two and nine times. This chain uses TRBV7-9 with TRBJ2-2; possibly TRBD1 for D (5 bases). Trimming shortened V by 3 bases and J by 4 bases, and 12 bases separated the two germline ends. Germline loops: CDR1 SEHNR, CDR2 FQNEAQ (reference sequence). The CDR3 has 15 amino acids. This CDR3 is CASSFGPRGTGELFF. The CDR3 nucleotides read TGTGCCAGCAGCTTTGGTCCTAGGGGCACCGGGGAGCTGTTTTTT.

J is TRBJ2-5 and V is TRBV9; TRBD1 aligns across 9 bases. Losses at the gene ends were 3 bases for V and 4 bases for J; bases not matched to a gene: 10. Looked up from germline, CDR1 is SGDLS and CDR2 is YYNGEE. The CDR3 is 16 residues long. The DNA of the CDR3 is TGTGCCAGCAGCGCACACAGGGGGCTAGAGGGAGAGACCCAGTACTTC. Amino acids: CASSAHRGLEGETQYF.

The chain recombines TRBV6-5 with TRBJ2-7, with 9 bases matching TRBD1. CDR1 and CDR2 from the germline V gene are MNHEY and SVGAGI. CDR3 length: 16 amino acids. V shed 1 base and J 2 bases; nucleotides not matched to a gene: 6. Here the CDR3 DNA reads TGTGCCAGCAGTTACTTGAGGACAGGGGTAACCTACGAGCAGTACTTC. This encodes CASSYLRTGVTYEQYF.

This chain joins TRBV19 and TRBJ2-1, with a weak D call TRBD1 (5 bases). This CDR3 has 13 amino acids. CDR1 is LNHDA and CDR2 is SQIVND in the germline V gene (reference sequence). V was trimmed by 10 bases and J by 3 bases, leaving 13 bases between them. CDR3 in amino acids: CATTSDIYNEQFF. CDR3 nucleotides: TGTGCCACCACGTCGGACATCTACAATGAGCAGTTCTTC.

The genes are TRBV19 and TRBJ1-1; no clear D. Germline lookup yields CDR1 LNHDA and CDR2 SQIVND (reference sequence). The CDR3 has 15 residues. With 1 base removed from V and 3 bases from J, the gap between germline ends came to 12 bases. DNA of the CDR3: TGTGCCAGTAGTATAGTTGAGCCTACGGACACTGAAGCTTTCTTT. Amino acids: CASSIVEPTDTEAFF. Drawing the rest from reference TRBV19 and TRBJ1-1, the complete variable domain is DGGITQSPKYLFRKEGQNVTLSCEQNLNHDAMYWYRQDPGQGLRLIYYSQIVNDFQKGDIAEGYSVSREKKESFPLTVTSAQKNPTAFYLCASSIVEPTDTEAFFGQGTRLTVV.

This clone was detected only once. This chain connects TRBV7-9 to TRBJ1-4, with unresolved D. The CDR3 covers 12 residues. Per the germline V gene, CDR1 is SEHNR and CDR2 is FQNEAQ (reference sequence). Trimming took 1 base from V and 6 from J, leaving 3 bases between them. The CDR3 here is CASSLGDEKLFF. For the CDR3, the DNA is TGTGCCAGCAGCTTAGGCGATGAAAAACTGTTTTTT.

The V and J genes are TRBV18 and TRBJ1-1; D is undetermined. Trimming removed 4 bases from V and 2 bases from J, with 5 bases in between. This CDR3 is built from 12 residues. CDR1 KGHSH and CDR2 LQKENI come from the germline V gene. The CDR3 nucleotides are TGTGCCAGCTCACGGGCCAACACTGAAGCTTTCTTT. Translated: CASSRANTEAFF. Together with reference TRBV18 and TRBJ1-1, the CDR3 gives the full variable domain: NAGVMQNPRHLVRRRGQEARLRCSPMKGHSHVYWYRQLPEEGLKFMVYLQKENIIDESGMPKERFSAEFPKEGPSILRIQQVVRGDSAAYFCASSRANTEAFFGQGTRLTVV.

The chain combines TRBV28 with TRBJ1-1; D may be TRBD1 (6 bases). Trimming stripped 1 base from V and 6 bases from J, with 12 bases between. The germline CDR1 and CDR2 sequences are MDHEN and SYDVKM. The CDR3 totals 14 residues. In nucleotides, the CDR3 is TGTGCCAGCAGTTTATTGTTCAGGGGTGCTGAAGCTTTCTTT. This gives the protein CASSLLFRGAEAFF.

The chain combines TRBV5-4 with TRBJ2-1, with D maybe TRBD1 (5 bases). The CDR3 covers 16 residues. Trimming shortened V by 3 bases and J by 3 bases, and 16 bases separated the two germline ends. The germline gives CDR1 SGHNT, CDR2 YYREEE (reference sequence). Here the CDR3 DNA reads TGTGCCAGCAGCTCCCACCCACTCAGGGACTACAATGAGCAGTTCTTC. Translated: CASSSHPLRDYNEQFF.

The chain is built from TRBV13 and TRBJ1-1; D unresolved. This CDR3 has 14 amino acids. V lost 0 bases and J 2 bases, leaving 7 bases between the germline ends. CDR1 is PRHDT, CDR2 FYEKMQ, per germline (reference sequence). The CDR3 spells CASSLGYSNTEAFF. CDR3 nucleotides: TGTGCCAGCAGCTTAGGGTACAGCAACACTGAAGCTTTCTTT.

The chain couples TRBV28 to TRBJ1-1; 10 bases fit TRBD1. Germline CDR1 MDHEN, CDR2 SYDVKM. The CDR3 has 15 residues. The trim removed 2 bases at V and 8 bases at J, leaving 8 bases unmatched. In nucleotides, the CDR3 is TGTGCCAGCAGTTTACCAACCGGGACAGGGGCCGAAGCTTTCTTT. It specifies CASSLPTGTGAEAFF.

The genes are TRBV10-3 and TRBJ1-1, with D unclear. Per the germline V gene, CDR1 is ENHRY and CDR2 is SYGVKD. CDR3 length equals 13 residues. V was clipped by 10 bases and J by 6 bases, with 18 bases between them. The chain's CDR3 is CATSINNPAEAFF. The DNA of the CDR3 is TGTGCCACCTCCATCAACAATCCAGCTGAAGCTTTCTTT.

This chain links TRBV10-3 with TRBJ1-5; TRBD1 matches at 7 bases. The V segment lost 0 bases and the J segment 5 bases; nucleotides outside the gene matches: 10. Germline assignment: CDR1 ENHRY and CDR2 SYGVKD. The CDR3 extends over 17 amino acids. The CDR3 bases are TGTGCCATCAGTGAGTCAAAGGGGGCGACTATAGATCAGCCCCAGCATTTT. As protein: CAISESKGATIDQPQHF.

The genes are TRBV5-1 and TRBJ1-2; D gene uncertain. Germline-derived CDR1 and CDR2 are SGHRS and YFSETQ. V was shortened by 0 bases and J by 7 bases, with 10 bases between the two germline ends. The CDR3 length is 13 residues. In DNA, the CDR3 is TGCGCCAGCAGCTTGGAGGCGCAGGCTGGCTACACCTTC. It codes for CASSLEAQAGYTF.

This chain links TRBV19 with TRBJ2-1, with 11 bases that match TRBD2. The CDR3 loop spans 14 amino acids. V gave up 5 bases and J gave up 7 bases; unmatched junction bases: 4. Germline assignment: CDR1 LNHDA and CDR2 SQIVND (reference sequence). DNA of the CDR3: TGTGCCAGTAGTGGTGGGACTAGCGGAAATGAGCAGTTCTTC. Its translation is CASSGGTSGNEQFF.

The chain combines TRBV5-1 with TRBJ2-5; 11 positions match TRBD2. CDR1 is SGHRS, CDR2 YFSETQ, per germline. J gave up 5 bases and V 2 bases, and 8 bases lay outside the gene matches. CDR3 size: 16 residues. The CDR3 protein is CASSLGTSGRGETQYF. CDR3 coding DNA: TGCGCCAGCAGCTTAGGAACTAGCGGGAGAGGGGAGACCCAGTACTTC.

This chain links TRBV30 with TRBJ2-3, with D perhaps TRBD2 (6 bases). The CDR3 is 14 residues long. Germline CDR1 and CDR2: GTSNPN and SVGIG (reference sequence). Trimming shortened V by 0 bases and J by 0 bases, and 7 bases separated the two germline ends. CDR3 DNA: TGTGCCTGGAGTGTACTAGCTAGCACAGATACGCAGTATTTT. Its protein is CAWSVLASTDTQYF.

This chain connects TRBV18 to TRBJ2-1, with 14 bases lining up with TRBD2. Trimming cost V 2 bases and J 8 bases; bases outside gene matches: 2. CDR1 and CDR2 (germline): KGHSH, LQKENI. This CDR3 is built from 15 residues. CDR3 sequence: CASSPGTSGSHEQFF. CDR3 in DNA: TGTGCCAGCTCACCAGGGACTAGCGGGAGCCATGAGCAGTTCTTC.

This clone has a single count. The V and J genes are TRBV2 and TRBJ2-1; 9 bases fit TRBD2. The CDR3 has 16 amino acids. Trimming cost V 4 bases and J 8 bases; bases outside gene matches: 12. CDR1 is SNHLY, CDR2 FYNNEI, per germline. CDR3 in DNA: TGTGCCAGCAGTGTAGCGGAAGCGGGAGGAGGCCATGAGCAGTTCTTC. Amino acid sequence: CASSVAEAGGGHEQFF.

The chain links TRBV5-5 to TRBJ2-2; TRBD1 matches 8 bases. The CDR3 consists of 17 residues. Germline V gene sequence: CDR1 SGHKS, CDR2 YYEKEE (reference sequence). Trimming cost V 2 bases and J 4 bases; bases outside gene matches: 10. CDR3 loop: CASSFGLGQGATGELFF. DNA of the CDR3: TGTGCCAGCAGCTTTGGGTTAGGGCAGGGGGCCACCGGGGAGCTGTTTTTT.

The CDR3 coding sequence is TGTGCCAGCAGCTTGGCTAGCCTAAGTTCCGGGGAGCTGTTTTTT. Its translation: CASSLASLSSGELFF. The chain carries TRBV5-6 and TRBJ2-2, with D maybe TRBD2 (5 bases). V lost 0 bases and J 6 bases, leaving 12 bases between the germline ends. Germline values: CDR1 SGHDT, CDR2 YYEEEE. The CDR3 extends over 15 amino acids.

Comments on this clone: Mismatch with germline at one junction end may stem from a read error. The CDR3 here is CASSLGQGTTIYF. DNA for the CDR3: TGTGCCAGCAGCTTGGGGCAGGGAACCACCATATATTTT. This chain connects TRBV5-6 to TRBJ1-3; D perhaps matches TRBD1 (5 bases). Germline assignment: CDR1 SGHDT and CDR2 YYEEEE. This CDR3 has 13 amino acids.